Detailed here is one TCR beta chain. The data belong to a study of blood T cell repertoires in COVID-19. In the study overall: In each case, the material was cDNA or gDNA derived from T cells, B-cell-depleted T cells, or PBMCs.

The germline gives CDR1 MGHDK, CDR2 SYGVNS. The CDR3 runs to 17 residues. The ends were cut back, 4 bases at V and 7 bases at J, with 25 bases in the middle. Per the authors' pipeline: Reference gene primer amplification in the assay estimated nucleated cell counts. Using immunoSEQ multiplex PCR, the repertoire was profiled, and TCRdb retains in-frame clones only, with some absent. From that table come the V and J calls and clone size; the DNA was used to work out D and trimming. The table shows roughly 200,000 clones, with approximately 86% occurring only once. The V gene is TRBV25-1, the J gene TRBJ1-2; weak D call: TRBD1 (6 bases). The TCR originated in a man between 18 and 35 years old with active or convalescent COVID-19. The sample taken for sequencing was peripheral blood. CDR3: CASSGAEMTGMAVGYTF. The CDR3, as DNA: TGTGCCAGCAGTGGGGCGGAAATGACAGGCATGGCAGTTGGCTACACCTTC.